The sequence of this T cell receptor beta chain was determined in a study of cytomegalovirus exposure and HLA in healthy donors. About the study: A previous analysis identified approximately 120 million unique TCR beta sequences derived from around 200 million T cells.

This clone occurred once. Its antigen is currently unknown. General observations from the study: Looking again later, the authors saw that most CMV-associated TCR beta chains seemed HLA-restricted. Reported performance of the classifier showed diagnosis of cytomegalovirus status with high specificity and sensitivity. Most TCR beta V segments were productive about 87% or about 30% of the time in an earlier analysis.

PCR used 60 Vbeta primers and 13 Jbeta primers. The repertoire was sequenced with immunoSEQ multiplex PCR; TCRdb's copy has only in-frame clones and lacks some. The table includes roughly 250,000 clones, about four fifths detected once. Germline V gene data show CDR1 as KGHSH and CDR2 as LQKENI. This CDR3 is 16 amino acids long. The V gene end was trimmed by 2 bases and the J gene end by 4 bases; junction bases not matched to a gene: 10. The sequencing sample was made of PBMCs. V gene TRBV18 combines with J gene TRBJ1-2; 7 nucleotides match TRBD1. This clonotype was obtained from a girl aged 2-10 years in good health and CMV-seronegative. In DNA form, the CDR3 reads TGTGCCAGCTCACCAGCGACAGGGATCCAAGCCTATGGCTACACCTTC. Translating gives CASSPATGIQAYGYTF.